The 3 T cell receptor beta chains below were found in one sample sequenced in a study. TCRdb re-derived calls from the RT-PCR reads in MiXCR, one entry per CDR3 protein. This table holds 650,000 to 800,000 distinct CDR3 sequences, about 14% found once. Sequences were obtained from memory CD4+ T cells from blood. These receptors all come from a female donor in good health, serving as a healthy control.

This rearrangement joins TRBV10-3 to TRBJ2-2; maybe TRBD2 (6 bases). CDR1 is ENHRY and CDR2 is SYGVKD in the germline V gene. The CDR3 extends over 14 amino acids. Trimming left V 11 bases short and J 1 base short, with 14 bases between. CDR3 DNA sequence: TGTGCCTTCCGGGACTCAAAGAACACCGGGGAGCTGTTTTTT. Translating it yields CAFRDSKNTGELFF.

In its sample, this clonotype was seen once. The chain links TRBV12-3 or TRBV12-4 to TRBJ1-5; D might be TRBD1 (5 bases). The CDR3 is 14 amino acids. Trimming took off 3 bases at V and 5 bases at J, with 11 bases between the two ends. As DNA, the CDR3 is TGTGCCAGCAGTTTTCAAGGGACGGATCAGCCCCAGCATTTT. Amino acid sequence: CASSFQGTDQPQHF.

The chain uses TRBV5-1 and TRBJ2-1; unclear D gene. V gave up 2 bases and J gave up 4 bases, with 10 bases separating them. The CDR3 is 14 residues long. Germline V gene sequence: CDR1 SGHRS, CDR2 YFSETQ. The CDR3 loop reads CASSFGQEYNEQFF. CDR3 DNA sequence: TGCGCCAGCAGCTTCGGTCAGGAATACAATGAGCAGTTCTTC.